This T cell receptor beta chain appears in the sequencing data of a study of cytomegalovirus exposure and HLA in healthy donors. Sequenced by immunoSEQ multiplex PCR; TCRdb stores in-frame clones only, minus some. Of 130,000 or so clones listed, roughly 89% are singletons. Germline values: CDR1 MNHNS, CDR2 SASEGT. Losses at the gene ends were 6 bases for V and 1 base for J; bases not matched to a gene: 3. The CDR3 runs 15 residues. The clonotype originates from a woman under 30 in good health and CMV-seronegative. This rearrangement joins TRBV6-1 to TRBJ2-6; TRBD1 matches at 7 bases. The specimen sequenced was PBMCs. CDR3 region: CASRDRPSGANVLTF. CDR3 DNA sequence: TGTGCCAGCAGGGACAGGCCGTCTGGGGCCAACGTCCTGACTTTC.